This TCR beta chain comes out of a study of T-cell reconstitution after alpha-beta-depleted transplantation in children. General study results and limits: As was reported, about two months after transplant, alpha-beta T cells came from several hundred expanded graft clones.

TCRbeta library preparation incorporated unique molecular identifiers. TCRdb re-derived calls from the PCR reads in MiXCR, one entry per CDR3 protein. The sample comprises roughly 160,000 distinct CDR3 sequences, over 8.5% of which are singletons, and less than 15% rests with the top ten. V shed 4 bases and J shed 1 base, with 10 bases lying between them. CDR1 is MNHEY, CDR2 SMNVEV, per germline (reference sequence). This CDR3 comprises 14 residues. This clonotype was seen a few times. The antigen remains unidentified. The chain couples TRBV27 to TRBJ1-1; D is unclear. Specimen: PBMCs, collected before TCRalphabeta/CD19-depleted stem cell transplant. This TCR was recovered from a boy aged 2 to 10 with acute myeloid leukemia, due to receive a stem cell transplant. The CDR3 region is CASSSHGPNTEAFF. The DNA of the CDR3 is TGTGCCAGCAGTTCACATGGCCCGAACACTGAAGCTTTCTTT.